The present entry profiles one TCR beta chain with its context. This entry comes from a study of immune cell composition in non-small cell lung cancer. The germline gives CDR1 LNHDA, CDR2 SQIVND (reference sequence). This CDR3 contains 16 residues. V lost 1 base and J lost 2, with 15 bases in between. The protocol was immunoSEQ multiplex PCR, while the TCRdb copy is restricted to in-frame clones and leaves out a portion. The repertoire consists of more than 2,500 clones, with more than 70% occurring once and the leading ten covering around 4.3%. This TCR came from a human donor with non-small cell lung cancer. The sequencing sample was made of lung tumor tissue. The chain has TRBV19 and TRBJ2-7; D perhaps matches TRBD2 (6 bases). The CDR3 coding sequence is TGTGCCAGTAGTATAGGGCGGGGACGGTCCCCCTACGAGCAGTACTTC. It specifies CASSIGRGRSPYEQYF. Using reference TRBV19 and TRBJ2-7 for the parts outside the CDR3, the full variable domain is DGGITQSPKYLFRKEGQNVTLSCEQNLNHDAMYWYRQDPGQGLRLIYYSQIVNDFQKGDIAEGYSVSREKKESFPLTVTSAQKNPTAFYLCASSIGRGRSPYEQYFGPGTRLTVT.